The clone carrying this TCR beta chain was recorded at least ten times. Per the germline V gene, CDR1 is SGHRS and CDR2 is YFSETQ. Trimming pared 1 base from V and 6 bases from J, leaving 10 bases between. The length of the CDR3 is 14 residues. The investigators amplified TCR beta CDR3 regions from RNA transcripts. The HTBI set primed first-round TCR CDR3 RT-PCR. Each CDR3 protein gets one entry after TCRdb re-called the multiplex PCR reads with MiXCR. The sample includes under 130,000 distinct CDR3 sequences, 47% of them seen just once. The data stem from a study of T cells in Graves' hyperthyroidism and ophthalmopathy.

The clonotype comes from a man aged 35 to 55 with Graves' hyperthyroidism. Sequencing input: blood. V and J are TRBV5-1 and TRBJ2-2; D uncertain. DNA for the CDR3: TGCGCCAGCAGCTTGACTAACAACGCCGGGGAGCTGTTTTTT. Amino acid sequence: CASSLTNNAGELFF.